These T cell receptor beta chains were read from a single sample in a study of blood T cells in healthy people across ages. In TCRdb, the 5' RACE reads were re-called with MiXCR into one record per CDR3 protein. In the table there are some 1.7 million distinct CDR3 sequences, approximately 28% of which are singletons. Sequencing input: blood. The receptors were gathered from a woman between 25 and 40 years old in good health. Both conserved end residues are part of each CDR3. A D gene is named only where the DNA matches it firmly. Clone size is not always given. Where it is, it says once, few, many or a class for expanded clones.

few	TRBV10-3	TRBJ2-3	-	CAISGQSTDTQYF	TGTGCCATCAGTGGGCAGAGCACAGATACGCAGTATTTT
-	TRBV7-8	TRBJ1-4	TRBD1	CAGCTQGLEEKLFF	TGTGCCGGCTGCACACAGGGGTTAGAGGAAAAACTGTTTTTT
-	TRBV3-1	TRBJ2-7	-	CASSQDGGLGGYEQYF	TGTGCCAGCAGCCAAGACGGAGGGCTCGGTGGCTACGAGCAGTACTTC
few	TRBV20-1	TRBJ2-7	TRBD1	CSARQGAPYEQYF	TGCAGTGCTAGACAGGGGGCCCCCTACGAGCAGTACTTC
many	TRBV6-5	TRBJ2-7	TRBD1	CASSRGQGRNEQYF	TGTGCCAGCAGTAGAGGACAGGGAAGAAACGAGCAGTACTTC
few	TRBV6-2/TRBV6-3	TRBJ2-7	-	CASSYYAVEQYF	TGTGCCAGCAGTTACTACGCGGTCGAGCAGTACTTC
-	TRBV6-5	TRBJ2-4	TRBD1	CASSPGQGPYIQYF	TGTGCCAGCAGTCCCGGACAGGGGCCATACATTCAGTACTTC
many	TRBV7-7	TRBJ2-7	-	CASSLNAGQHYEQYF	TGTGCCAGCAGCTTAAATGCGGGACAACATTACGAGCAGTACTTC
many	TRBV7-2	TRBJ1-2	TRBD1	CASSRMGQGDYGYTF	TGTGCCAGCAGCCGGATGGGGCAGGGGGACTATGGCTACACCTTC
-	TRBV6-5	TRBJ1-5	-	CASSYPRSFWSQHF	TGTGCCAGCAGTTACCCCAGGTCTTTTTGGTCCCAGCATTTT
-	TRBV28	TRBJ2-1	TRBD1	CASSLRTGRSNEQFF	TGTGCCAGCAGTTTAAGGACAGGGAGAAGCAATGAGCAGTTCTTC
-	TRBV12-3/TRBV12-4	TRBJ1-1	TRBD1	CASSRRQGPNTEAFF	TGTGCCAGCAGCCGTCGACAGGGACCGAACACTGAAGCTTTCTTT
once	TRBV24-1	TRBJ2-1	-	CATSDSFAGPNEQFF	TGTGCCACCAGTGATTCATTTGCAGGGCCCAATGAGCAGTTCTTC
few	TRBV7-9	TRBJ1-4	-	CASSSPNRGTNEKLFF	TGTGCCAGCAGCTCCCCGAACCGGGGGACTAATGAAAAACTGTTTTTT
many	TRBV5-1	TRBJ2-7	-	CASSLEISYEQYF	TGCGCCAGCAGCTTGGAAATCTCCTACGAGCAGTACTTC
few	TRBV29-1	TRBJ1-2	-	CSVEPGGGAGYTF	TGCAGCGTTGAACCGGGGGGTGGTGCTGGCTACACCTTC
-	TRBV9	TRBJ2-2	-	CASSVGVANTGELFF	TGTGCCAGCAGCGTTGGGGTAGCCAACACCGGGGAGCTGTTTTTT
-	TRBV7-9	TRBJ1-6	TRBD1	CASSLLTGTASQGALHF	TGTGCCAGCAGCTTATTAACCGGGACAGCCTCCCAGGGGGCCCTCCACTTT
-	TRBV24-1	TRBJ2-3	TRBD2	CATSDYLGTSGSTDTQYF	TGTGCCACCAGTGATTATTTGGGGACTAGCGGGAGCACAGATACGCAGTATTTT
-	TRBV12-3/TRBV12-4	TRBJ2-2	-	CASTHLGLPRGELFF	TGTGCCAGCACCCACCTGGGGCTTCCTCGCGGGGAGCTGTTTTTT
few	TRBV2	TRBJ2-3	-	CASKRQDTQYF	TGTGCCAGCAAGCGCCAAGATACGCAGTATTTT
many	TRBV20-1	TRBJ2-7	TRBD2	CSASSGLSREQYF	TGCAGTGCTAGTTCGGGACTAAGTCGCGAGCAGTACTTC
-	TRBV28	TRBJ1-2	-	CASSRSIVYGYTF	TGTGCCAGCAGCCGATCGATTGTATATGGCTACACCTTC
few	TRBV2	TRBJ2-5	-	CASTRRGVQETQYF	TGTGCCAGCACCAGGCGTGGGGTCCAGGAGACCCAGTACTTC
few	TRBV4-2	TRBJ2-7	TRBD2	CASSGTSGGPPYEQYF	TGTGCCAGCAGCGGAACTAGCGGGGGCCCTCCCTACGAGCAGTACTTC
-	TRBV5-1	TRBJ2-7	TRBD2	CASSPGLAGARNEQYF	TGCGCCAGCAGCCCCGGCCTAGCGGGAGCGAGGAACGAGCAGTACTTC
few	TRBV5-1	TRBJ1-1	TRBD1	CASSRQGPGFEDTEAFF	TGCGCCAGCAGCCGACAGGGCCCCGGATTTGAAGACACTGAAGCTTTCTTT
few	TRBV20-1	TRBJ2-3	-	CSATLAESSTDTQYF	TGCAGTGCTACCCTTGCGGAGTCTAGCACAGATACGCAGTATTTT
-	TRBV12-3/TRBV12-4	TRBJ2-1	-	CASSLQENEQFF	TGTGCCAGCAGTTTACAAGAGAATGAGCAGTTCTTC
-	TRBV29-1	TRBJ2-3	TRBD2	CSVMTSGGPDTQYF	TGCAGCGTGATGACTAGCGGGGGGCCCGATACGCAGTATTTT
-	TRBV4-1	TRBJ1-1	-	CASKGAGEAFF	TGCGCCAGCAAAGGGGCGGGTGAAGCTTTCTTT
-	TRBV21-1	TRBJ2-1	-	CASSFRLAGHSNEQFF	TGTGCCAGCAGCTTCCGACTAGCGGGCCATTCCAATGAGCAGTTCTTC
-	TRBV6-6	TRBJ2-7	TRBD1	CASSSRDRVVYEQYF	TGTGCCAGCAGTAGCCGGGACAGGGTAGTATACGAGCAGTACTTC
-	TRBV28	TRBJ1-2	-	CASRTGGIYGYTF	TGTGCCAGCAGGACTGGTGGCATCTATGGCTACACCTTC
few	TRBV7-2	TRBJ1-4	-	CASSFKGANEKLFF	TGTGCCAGCAGCTTTAAAGGAGCTAATGAAAAACTGTTTTTT
-	TRBV27	TRBJ2-3	-	CASSFLLVADTQYF	TGTGCCAGCAGTTTCCTTCTGGTCGCAGATACGCAGTATTTT
few	TRBV7-2	TRBJ2-7	-	CASSLLQLAGYEQYF	TGTGCCAGCAGCCTCCTACAGCTGGCTGGGTACGAGCAGTACTTC
few	TRBV3-1	TRBJ2-2	TRBD2	CASSQDLPGGSGELFF	TGTGCCAGCAGCCAAGATCTCCCGGGGGGAAGCGGGGAGCTGTTTTTT
-	TRBV20-1	TRBJ2-5	TRBD2	CSAPTLLPLAGEGRETQYF	TGCAGTGCTCCCACCCTACTACCACTAGCGGGAGAGGGGAGGGAGACCCAGTACTTC
few	TRBV6-1	TRBJ1-6	TRBD1	CASSGGQGAWNSPLHF	TGTGCCAGCAGTGGAGGACAGGGGGCTTGGAATTCACCCCTCCACTTT
few	TRBV6-5	TRBJ1-6	TRBD1	CASSFNRDRDSPLHF	TGTGCCAGCAGTTTCAACCGGGACAGGGATTCACCCCTCCACTTT
few	TRBV12-3/TRBV12-4	TRBJ1-2	TRBD1	CASSLYSTGKGYTF	TGTGCCAGCAGCCTCTACTCGACAGGGAAGGGCTACACCTTC
many	TRBV6-2/TRBV6-3	TRBJ1-2	-	CASSYASRYAGYTF	TGTGCCAGCAGTTACGCCTCCAGATATGCGGGCTACACCTTC
few	TRBV7-9	TRBJ2-7	-	CASSSGPDSSYEQYF	TGTGCCAGCAGTTCCGGGCCAGACAGCTCCTACGAGCAGTACTTC
few	TRBV30	TRBJ2-7	-	CAWSQQGLEEQYF	TGTGCCTGGAGTCAACAGGGATTGGAAGAGCAGTACTTC
few	TRBV7-2	TRBJ2-3	-	CASSWDRAGYTQYF	TGTGCCAGCAGCTGGGATCGTGCGGGATATACGCAGTATTTT
few	TRBV7-2	TRBJ2-3	TRBD2	CASSFGSGDGVDTQYF	TGTGCCAGCAGCTTTGGGAGCGGGGATGGTGTAGATACGCAGTATTTT
few	TRBV20-1	TRBJ2-5	-	CTAGERTQYF	TGCACCGCAGGGGAAAGGACCCAGTACTTC
few	TRBV6-1	TRBJ1-2	-	CASSGPDINYGYTF	TGTGCCAGCAGTGGCCCAGACATCAACTATGGCTACACCTTC
many	TRBV28	TRBJ2-1	-	CASSQAMRSGYEQFF	TGTGCCAGCAGTCAAGCGATGCGTTCAGGGTATGAGCAGTTCTTC
many	TRBV6-5	TRBJ2-4	TRBD1	CATRGQGLAKNIQYF	TGTGCCACCAGGGGGCAGGGCCTAGCCAAAAACATTCAGTACTTC
-	TRBV4-1	TRBJ1-3	-	CASSPGWGPGNTIYF	TGCGCCAGCAGCCCAGGCTGGGGGCCTGGAAACACCATATATTTT
-	TRBV20-1	TRBJ1-6	-	CSATQRPGGRSSYNSPLHF	TGCAGTGCTACCCAACGACCCGGGGGCCGTAGCTCCTATAATTCACCCCTCCACTTT